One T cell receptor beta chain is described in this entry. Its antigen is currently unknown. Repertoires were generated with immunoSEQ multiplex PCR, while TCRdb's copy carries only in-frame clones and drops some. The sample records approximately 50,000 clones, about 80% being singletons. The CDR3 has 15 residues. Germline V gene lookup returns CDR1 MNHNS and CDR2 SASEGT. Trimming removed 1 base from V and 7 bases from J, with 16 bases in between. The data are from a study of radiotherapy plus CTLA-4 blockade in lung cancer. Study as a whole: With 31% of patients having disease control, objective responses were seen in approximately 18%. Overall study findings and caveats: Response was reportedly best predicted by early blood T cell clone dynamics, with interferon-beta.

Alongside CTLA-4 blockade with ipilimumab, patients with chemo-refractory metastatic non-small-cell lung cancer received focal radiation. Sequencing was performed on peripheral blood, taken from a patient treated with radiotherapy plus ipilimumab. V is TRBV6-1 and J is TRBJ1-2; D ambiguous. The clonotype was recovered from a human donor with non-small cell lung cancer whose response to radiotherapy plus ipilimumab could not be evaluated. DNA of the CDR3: TGTGCCAGCAGTGAAGTGGGGAGAGGGAAGATTGGCTACACCTTC. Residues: CASSEVGRGKIGYTF.